Shown below are 10 T cell receptor beta chains from a single sample sequenced in a study of blood T cell repertoires in COVID-19. Clones were read by immunoSEQ multiplex PCR, and TCRdb kept only the in-frame ones, dropping some. The table lists about 340,000 clones, around 86% of them singletons. Source material: PBMCs or T cells enriched from blood (not recorded which). These receptors were obtained from a woman in her thirties or forties with acute COVID-19.

This clone was counted at least ten times. The chain recombines TRBV6-2 or TRBV6-3 with TRBJ2-3; unclear D gene. In germline, CDR1 is MNHEY, CDR2 SVGEGT. The CDR3 is 16 residues long. V was cut by 4 bases and J by 0 bases, with 14 bases left in between. The CDR3 protein is CASSSPQVPSTDTQYF. In DNA form, the CDR3 reads TGTGCCAGCAGTTCCCCCCAGGTTCCTAGCACAGATACGCAGTATTTT.

The chain uses TRBV28 and TRBJ2-7; 9 nucleotides match TRBD1. The germline gives CDR1 MDHEN, CDR2 SYDVKM. V lost 2 bases and J lost 2; bases outside the gene matches: 4. This CDR3 spans 15 amino acids. In DNA form, the CDR3 reads TGTGCCAGCAGTTTAGGGACAGGGTTTCCCTACGAGCAGTACTTC. This encodes CASSLGTGFPYEQYF.

This chain links TRBV9 with TRBJ1-2; TRBD1 matches at 7 bases. The CDR3 runs to 15 residues. V shed 0 bases and J 2 bases; nucleotides not matched to a gene: 4. The germline V gene encodes CDR1 SGDLS and CDR2 YYNGEE. The CDR3 coding sequence is TGTGCCAGCAGCGTAGGGCAGGGGGGAAACTATGGCTACACCTTC. As protein: CASSVGQGGNYGYTF. The whole variable domain, filled in from reference TRBV9 and TRBJ1-2, reads DSGVTQTPKHLITATGQRVTLRCSPRSGDLSVYWYQQSLDQGLQFLIQYYNGEERAKGNILERFSAQQFPDLHSELNLSSLELGDSALYFCASSVGQGGNYGYTFGSGTRLTVV.

This rearrangement joins TRBV6-5 to TRBJ2-3, with D hard to call. Germline V gene data show CDR1 as MNHEY and CDR2 as SVGAGI. V lost 6 bases to trimming and J lost 2 bases, with 6 bases between them. The CDR3 totals 12 residues. This chain's CDR3 is CASRSFTDTQYF. CDR3 sequence (DNA): TGTGCCAGCAGGAGTTTCACAGATACGCAGTATTTT.

The chain is built from TRBV7-9 and TRBJ2-7; 14 bases map to TRBD2. This CDR3 spans 19 amino acids. The germline gives CDR1 SEHNR, CDR2 FQNEAQ (reference sequence). Trimming removed 1 base from V and 7 bases from J; junction bases left unmatched: 15. CDR3 DNA: TGTGCCAGCAGCTTAGAGGGGACTAGCGGGAGCCTTACCGGGTGGGAGCAGTACTTC. Translation: CASSLEGTSGSLTGWEQYF.

This chain joins TRBV7-9 and TRBJ2-7, with TRBD1 matching 7 bases. Germline trimming cut 5 bases from V and 7 bases from J; bases unmatched to any gene: 8. The CDR3 sequence is 13 residues long. CDR1 and CDR2 from the germline V gene are SEHNR and FQNEAQ (reference sequence). Here the CDR3 DNA reads TGTGCCAGCAGCGGCCGGGACAGCGCGGAGCAGTACTTC. Protein: CASSGRDSAEQYF.

V usage is TRBV6-5 and J usage is TRBJ2-5; D call uncertain. Germline lookup yields CDR1 MNHEY and CDR2 SVGAGI. Trimming took 6 bases from V and 5 from J, leaving 10 bases between them. The CDR3 spans 12 residues. CDR3 DNA sequence: TGTGCCAGCAGAGCCTCATGGGAGACCCAGTACTTC. This sequence encodes CASRASWETQYF.

A word on this clone: At one end the junction does not follow the germline gene, possibly because of a read error. The chain couples TRBV19 to TRBJ2-3; TRBD1 aligns across 11 bases. Germline values: CDR1 LNHDA, CDR2 SQIVND (reference sequence). The CDR3 length is 14 residues. CDR3 residues: CASSGTGGTATQYF. Here the CDR3 DNA reads TGTGCCAGTAGTGGGACAGGGGGAACAGCTACGCAGTATTTT.

The J gene is TRBJ2-7, the V gene TRBV11-2; 7 bases are shared with TRBD1. Trimming removed 4 bases from V and 3 bases from J; junction bases left unmatched: 15. Germline assignment: CDR1 SGHAT and CDR2 FQNNGV. This CDR3 region has 17 residues. The CDR3 region is CASSSPPGQQLLYEQYF. Here the CDR3 DNA reads TGTGCCAGCAGCTCCCCTCCGGGACAGCAACTTCTCTACGAGCAGTACTTC.

J is TRBJ2-7 and V is TRBV5-1, with 9 bases fitting TRBD1. This CDR3 contains 17 residues. Germline loops: CDR1 SGHRS, CDR2 YFSETQ. Trimming at V came to 3 bases and at J to 4 bases, leaving 14 bases not matched to a gene. This CDR3 is CASSYGLTGGLEYEQYF. In nucleotides, the CDR3 is TGCGCCAGCAGCTACGGCTTGACAGGGGGGCTGGAGTACGAGCAGTACTTC.